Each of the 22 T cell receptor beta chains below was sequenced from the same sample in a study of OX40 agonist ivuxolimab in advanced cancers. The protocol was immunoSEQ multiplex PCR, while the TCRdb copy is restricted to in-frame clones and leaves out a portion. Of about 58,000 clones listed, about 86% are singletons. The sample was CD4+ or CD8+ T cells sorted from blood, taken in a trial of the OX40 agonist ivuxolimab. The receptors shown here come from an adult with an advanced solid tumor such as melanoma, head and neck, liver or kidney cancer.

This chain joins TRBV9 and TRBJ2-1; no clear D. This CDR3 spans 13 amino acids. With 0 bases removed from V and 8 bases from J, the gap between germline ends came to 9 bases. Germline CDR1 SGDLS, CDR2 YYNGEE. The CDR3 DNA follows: TGTGCCAGCAGCGTAGTGCCAACCGATGAGCAGTTCTTC. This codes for CASSVVPTDEQFF.

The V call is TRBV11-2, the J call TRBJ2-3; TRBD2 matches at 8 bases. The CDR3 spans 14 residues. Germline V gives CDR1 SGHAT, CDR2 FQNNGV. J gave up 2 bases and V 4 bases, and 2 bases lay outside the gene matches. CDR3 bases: TGTGCCAGCAGCTATAGCGGGACCACAGATACGCAGTATTTT. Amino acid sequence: CASSYSGTTDTQYF.

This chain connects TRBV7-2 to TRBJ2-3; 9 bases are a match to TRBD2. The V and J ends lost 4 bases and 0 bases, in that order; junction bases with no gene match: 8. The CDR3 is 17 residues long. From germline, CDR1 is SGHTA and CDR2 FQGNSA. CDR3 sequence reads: CASSSRHLAGSTDTQYF. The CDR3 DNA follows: TGTGCCAGCAGCTCTCGCCACCTAGCGGGGAGCACAGATACGCAGTATTTT.

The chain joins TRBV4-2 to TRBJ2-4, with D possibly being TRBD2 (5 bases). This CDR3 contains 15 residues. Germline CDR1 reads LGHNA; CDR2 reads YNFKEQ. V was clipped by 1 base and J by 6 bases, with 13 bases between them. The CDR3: CASSQGPEGGNIQYF. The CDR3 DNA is TGTGCCAGCAGCCAAGGGCCCGAAGGAGGAAACATTCAGTACTTC.

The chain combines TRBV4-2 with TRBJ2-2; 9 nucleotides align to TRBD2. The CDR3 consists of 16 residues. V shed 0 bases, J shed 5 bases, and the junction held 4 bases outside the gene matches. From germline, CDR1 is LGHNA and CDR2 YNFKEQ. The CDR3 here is CASSQDPLAGTGELFF. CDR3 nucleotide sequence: TGTGCCAGCAGCCAAGATCCCCTAGCGGGAACCGGGGAGCTGTTTTTT.

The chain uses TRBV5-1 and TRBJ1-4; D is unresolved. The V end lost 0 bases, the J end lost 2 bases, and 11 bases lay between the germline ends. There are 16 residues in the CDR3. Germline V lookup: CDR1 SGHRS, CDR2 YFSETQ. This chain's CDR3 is CASSLVPRRTNEKLFF. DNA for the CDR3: TGCGCCAGCAGCTTGGTTCCCCGGAGGACTAATGAAAAACTGTTTTTT.

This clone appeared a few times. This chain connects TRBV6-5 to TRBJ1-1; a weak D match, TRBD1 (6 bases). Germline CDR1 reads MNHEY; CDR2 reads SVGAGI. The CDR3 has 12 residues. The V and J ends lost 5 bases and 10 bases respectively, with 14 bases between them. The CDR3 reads CASSGGRGGAFF. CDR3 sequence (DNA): TGTGCCAGCAGTGGGGGGCGCGGGGGAGCTTTCTTT.

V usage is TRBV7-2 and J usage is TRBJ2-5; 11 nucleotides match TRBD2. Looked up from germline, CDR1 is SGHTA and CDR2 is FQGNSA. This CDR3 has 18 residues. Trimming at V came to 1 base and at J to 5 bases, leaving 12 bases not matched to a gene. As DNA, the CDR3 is TGTGCCAGCAGCTTAGATCTACTAGCGGGGGCAGTTGGGGAGACCCAGTACTTC. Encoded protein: CASSLDLLAGAVGETQYF.

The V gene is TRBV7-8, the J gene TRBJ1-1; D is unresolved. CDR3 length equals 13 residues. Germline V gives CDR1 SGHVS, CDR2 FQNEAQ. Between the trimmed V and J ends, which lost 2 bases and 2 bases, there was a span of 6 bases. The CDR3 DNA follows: TGTGCCAGCAGCTTACAGAGAAACACTGAAGCTTTCTTT. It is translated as CASSLQRNTEAFF. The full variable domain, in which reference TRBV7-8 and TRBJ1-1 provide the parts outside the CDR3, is GAGVSQSPRYKVAKRGQDVALRCDPISGHVSLFWYQQALGQGPEFLTYFQNEAQLDKSGLPSDRFFAERPEGSVSTLKIQRTQQEDSAVYLCASSLQRNTEAFFGQGTRLTVV.

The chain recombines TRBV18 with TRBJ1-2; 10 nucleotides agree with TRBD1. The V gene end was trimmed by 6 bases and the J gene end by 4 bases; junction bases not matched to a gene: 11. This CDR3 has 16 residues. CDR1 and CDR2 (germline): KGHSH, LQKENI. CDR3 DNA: TGTGCCAGCTCGACTCTCCCGGGACAGGGGACCTATGGCTACACCTTC. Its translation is CASSTLPGQGTYGYTF.

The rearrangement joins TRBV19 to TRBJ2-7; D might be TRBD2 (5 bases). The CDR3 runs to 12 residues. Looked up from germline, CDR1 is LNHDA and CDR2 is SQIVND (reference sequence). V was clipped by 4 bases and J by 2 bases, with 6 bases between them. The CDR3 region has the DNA TGTGCCAGTAGTACCGGGACCTACGAGCAGTACTTC. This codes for CASSTGTYEQYF.

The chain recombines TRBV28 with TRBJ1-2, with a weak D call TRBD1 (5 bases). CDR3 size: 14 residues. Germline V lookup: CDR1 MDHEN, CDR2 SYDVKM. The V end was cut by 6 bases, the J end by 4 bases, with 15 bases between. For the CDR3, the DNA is TGTGCCAGCAGCTCCCCGGGGGTCGGCTATGGCTACACCTTC. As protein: CASSSPGVGYGYTF.

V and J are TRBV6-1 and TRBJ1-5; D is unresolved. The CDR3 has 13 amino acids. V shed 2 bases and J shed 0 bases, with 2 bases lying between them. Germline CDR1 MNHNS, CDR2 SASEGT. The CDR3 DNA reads TGTGCCAGCAGTGAATCTAGCAATCAGCCCCAGCATTTT. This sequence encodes CASSESSNQPQHF.

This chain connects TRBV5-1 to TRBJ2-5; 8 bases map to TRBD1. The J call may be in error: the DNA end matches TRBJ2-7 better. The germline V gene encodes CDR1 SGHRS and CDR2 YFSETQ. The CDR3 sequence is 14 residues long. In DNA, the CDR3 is TGCGCCAGCAGCCGGGGACAGGATCTCTACGAGCAGTACTTC. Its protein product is CASSRGQDLYEQYF.

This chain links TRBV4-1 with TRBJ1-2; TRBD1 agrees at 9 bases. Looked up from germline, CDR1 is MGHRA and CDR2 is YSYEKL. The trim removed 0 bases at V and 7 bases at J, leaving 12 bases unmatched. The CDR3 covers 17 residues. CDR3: CASSQDKGDRVGFGYTF. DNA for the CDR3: TGCGCCAGCAGCCAAGATAAGGGGGACAGGGTAGGGTTTGGCTACACCTTC.

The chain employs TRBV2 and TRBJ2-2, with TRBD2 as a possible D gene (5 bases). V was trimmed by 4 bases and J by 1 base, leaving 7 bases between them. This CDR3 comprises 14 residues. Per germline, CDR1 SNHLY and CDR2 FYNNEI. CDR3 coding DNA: TGTGCCAGCAGTGGGGCGGGGAACACCGGGGAGCTGTTTTTT. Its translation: CASSGAGNTGELFF.

The chain's CDR3 is CASRPRGTGANVLTF. The CDR3 region has the DNA TGTGCCAGCAGGCCCCGCGGAACCGGGGCCAACGTCCTGACTTTC. This chain links TRBV6-1 with TRBJ2-6; D gene unclear. The CDR3 is made up of 15 amino acids. Germline CDR1 and CDR2: MNHNS and SASEGT. The V end lost 6 bases, the J end lost 4 bases, and 13 bases lay between the germline ends.

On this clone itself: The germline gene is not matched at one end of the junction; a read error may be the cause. Here the CDR3 reads CASSRTGTSSGTNVLTF. The CDR3 DNA reads TGTGCCAGCAGCCGGACCGGGACAAGCTCTGGGACCAACGTCCTGACTTTC. The chain joins TRBV7-9 to TRBJ2-6; weak D call: TRBD1 (6 bases). Germline values: CDR1 SEHNR, CDR2 FQNEAQ (reference sequence). The CDR3 loop spans 17 amino acids.

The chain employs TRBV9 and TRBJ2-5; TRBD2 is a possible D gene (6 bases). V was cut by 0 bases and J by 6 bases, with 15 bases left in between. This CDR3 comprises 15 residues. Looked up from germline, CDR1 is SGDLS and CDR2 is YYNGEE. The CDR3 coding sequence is TGTGCCAGCAGCGTAGATCCCGCGCGGGGCCAGACCCAGTACTTC. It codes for CASSVDPARGQTQYF.

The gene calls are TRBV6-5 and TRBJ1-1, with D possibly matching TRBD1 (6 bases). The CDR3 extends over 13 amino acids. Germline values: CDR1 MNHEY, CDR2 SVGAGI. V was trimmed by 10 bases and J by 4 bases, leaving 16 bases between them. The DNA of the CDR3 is TGTGCCACCAAGAGGGGGATTCGCACTGAAGCTTTCTTT. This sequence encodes CATKRGIRTEAFF.

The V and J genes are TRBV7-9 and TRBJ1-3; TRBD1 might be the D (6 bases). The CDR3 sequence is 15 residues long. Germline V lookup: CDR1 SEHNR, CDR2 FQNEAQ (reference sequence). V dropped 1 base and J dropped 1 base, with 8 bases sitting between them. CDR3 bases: TGTGCCAGCAGCTTAGGGGGGGCATCTGGAAACACCATATATTTT. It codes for CASSLGGASGNTIYF.

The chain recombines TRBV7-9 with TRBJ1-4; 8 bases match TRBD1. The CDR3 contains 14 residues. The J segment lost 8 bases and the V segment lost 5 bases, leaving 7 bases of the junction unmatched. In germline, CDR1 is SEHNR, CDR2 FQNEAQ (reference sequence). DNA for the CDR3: TGTGCCAGCAGCCCGGTCAGGGGGCGGGAAAAACTGTTTTTT. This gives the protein CASSPVRGREKLFF.